A single sample gave rise to the 4 T cell receptor beta chains below, sequenced in a study of cytomegalovirus exposure and HLA in healthy donors. The PCR contained 60 Vbeta and 13 Jbeta primers. Assay: immunoSEQ multiplex PCR; the TCRdb copy retains only in-frame clones and omits some. Of a few hundred thousand clones in the sample, 85% to 95% were seen once. The specimen sequenced was PBMCs. Receptors originate from a girl aged 2-10 years in good health and CMV-seronegative.

The chain links TRBV5-1 to TRBJ2-7; D call uncertain. V dropped 0 bases and J dropped 2 bases, with 9 bases sitting between them. The CDR3 has 14 amino acids. Germline-derived CDR1 and CDR2 are SGHRS and YFSETQ. The CDR3 DNA follows: TGCGCCAGCAGCTTGGCGGGTTCCCCCTACGAGCAGTACTTC. It translates to CASSLAGSPYEQYF.

V gene TRBV30 combines with J gene TRBJ1-2; D gene ambiguous. CDR3 length equals 11 residues. Trimming stripped 4 bases from V and 3 bases from J, with 6 bases between. Germline-derived CDR1 and CDR2 are GTSNPN and SVGIG (reference sequence). The CDR3 reads CAWTRDYGYTF. As DNA, the CDR3 is TGTGCCTGGACCCGAGACTATGGCTACACCTTC.

The chain joins TRBV10-3 to TRBJ2-4; D remains unclear. The CDR3 totals 14 residues. Per germline, CDR1 ENHRY and CDR2 SYGVKD. Trimming took 7 bases from V and 0 from J, leaving 10 bases between them. The CDR3 reads CAIMFQSAKNIQYF. For the CDR3, the DNA is TGTGCCATCATGTTTCAGTCAGCCAAAAACATTCAGTACTTC.

The table lists this clone with a count of one. CDR3 region: CSVAGHPDQPQHF. The DNA for the CDR3 is TGCAGCGTTGCGGGACACCCAGATCAGCCCCAGCATTTT. The chain couples TRBV29-1 to TRBJ1-5; maybe TRBD1 (6 bases). CDR3 length: 13 residues. Germline CDR1 and CDR2: SQVTM and ANQGSEA. The V end lost 4 bases, the J end lost 5 bases, and 12 bases lay between the germline ends.